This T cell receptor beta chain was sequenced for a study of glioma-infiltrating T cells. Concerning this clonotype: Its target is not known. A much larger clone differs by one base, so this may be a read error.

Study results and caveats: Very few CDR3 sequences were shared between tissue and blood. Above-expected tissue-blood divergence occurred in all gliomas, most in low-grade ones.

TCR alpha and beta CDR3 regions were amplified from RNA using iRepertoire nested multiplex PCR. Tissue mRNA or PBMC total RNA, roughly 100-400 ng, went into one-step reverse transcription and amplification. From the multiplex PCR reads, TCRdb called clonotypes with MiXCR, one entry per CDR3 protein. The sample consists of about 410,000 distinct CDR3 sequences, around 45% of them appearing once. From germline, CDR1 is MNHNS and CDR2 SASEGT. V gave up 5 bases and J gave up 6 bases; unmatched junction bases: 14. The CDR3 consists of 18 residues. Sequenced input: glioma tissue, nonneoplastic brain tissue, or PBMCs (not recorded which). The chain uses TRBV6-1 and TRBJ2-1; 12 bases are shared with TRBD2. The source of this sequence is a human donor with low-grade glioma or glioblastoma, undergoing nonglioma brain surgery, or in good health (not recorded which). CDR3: CASSPPRTSGKWRNEQFF. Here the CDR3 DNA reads TGTGCCAGCAGTCCCCCCCGGACTAGCGGGAAATGGCGCAATGAGCAGTTCTTC.